The 16 T cell receptor beta chains reported below all come from one sample, sequenced in a study of CD8 T cell repertoires and HIV-1 epitope variants. Some clones are missing from TCRdb's copy, which holds only in-frame ones; the method was immunoSEQ multiplex PCR. The table lists 5,100 or so clones, about three fifths of them singletons. Which antigens these TCRs recognize remains unknown. The specimen was cultured CD8+ T cells derived from PBMCs. The receptors shown here come from a male donor with HIV.

This sequence joins TRBV7-8 and TRBJ2-4, with D unclear. Between the trimmed V and J ends, which lost 5 bases and 0 bases, there was a span of 11 bases. Germline values: CDR1 SGHVS, CDR2 FQNEAQ. The CDR3 is made up of 15 amino acids. The CDR3 reads CASSLDLLAKNIQYF. For the CDR3, the DNA is TGTGCCAGCAGCCTGGACCTTCTAGCCAAAAACATTCAGTACTTC.

This clone is classed as medium-sized (0.01 to 0.1%). This chain uses TRBV27 with TRBJ2-7; a possible D gene is TRBD1 (6 bases). The CDR3 spans 12 residues. The V and J ends lost 6 bases and 2 bases respectively, with 8 bases between them. Per the germline V gene, CDR1 is MNHEY and CDR2 is SMNVEV (reference sequence). CDR3 in DNA: TGTGCCAGCAGCCAGGGGCCCTACGAGCAGTACTTC. Protein sequence: CASSQGPYEQYF.

This clone was observed once. The chain combines TRBV10-3 with TRBJ2-1, with 8 bases matching TRBD2. The germline V gene encodes CDR1 ENHRY and CDR2 SYGVKD. This CDR3 is 16 amino acids long. V dropped 2 bases and J dropped 2; count of bases not matched to a gene: 5. CDR3 nucleotides: TGTGCCATCAGTGAGCCCTTAGCGGGACCCTACAATGAGCAGTTCTTC. Translating it yields CAISEPLAGPYNEQFF.

CDR3 in amino acids: CASSRDVTGELFF. CDR3 nucleotides: TGTGCCAGCAGCCGGGACGTCACCGGGGAGCTGTTTTTT. The V call is TRBV6-5, the J call TRBJ2-2; TRBD1 or TRBD2 may be the D gene (5 bases each). Germline CDR1 is MNHEY and CDR2 is SVGAGI. The CDR3 consists of 13 residues. Trimming stripped 6 bases from V and 4 bases from J, with 9 bases between.

The V call is TRBV5-1, the J call TRBJ1-3, with TRBD1 identical over 9 bases. The trim removed 4 bases at V and 1 base at J, leaving 6 bases unmatched. The germline gives CDR1 SGHRS, CDR2 YFSETQ. The CDR3 loop spans 16 amino acids. CDR3 sequence: CASSTTGGGSGNTIYF. The CDR3 DNA sequence: TGCGCCAGCAGCACGACAGGGGGAGGTTCTGGAAACACCATATATTTT.

CDR3 DNA sequence: TGTGCCAGCAGCCTACAAGGGCGGGGCAGGGTGAACACTGAAGCTTTCTTT. Protein: CASSLQGRGRVNTEAFF. The rearrangement joins TRBV7-6 to TRBJ1-1; tentative D call: TRBD1 (5 bases). Deletions cut 5 bases from V and 0 bases from J, with 19 bases between. The CDR3 length is 17 residues. Germline CDR1 and CDR2: SGHVS and FNYEAQ.

V gene TRBV6-6 combines with J gene TRBJ2-7, with a tentative D call TRBD1 (6 bases). This CDR3 spans 13 amino acids. Trimming removed 0 bases from V and 3 bases from J, with 6 bases in between. From germline, CDR1 is MNHNY and CDR2 SVGAGI (reference sequence). CDR3 bases: TGTGCCAGCAGTTACTCACAGGGCTACGAGCAGTACTTC. Its protein product is CASSYSQGYEQYF.

The gene calls are TRBV6-1 and TRBJ1-5; 8 bases align to TRBD1. J gave up 7 bases and V 10 bases, and 6 bases lay outside the gene matches. CDR3 length equals 12 residues. The germline V gene has CDR1 MNHNS and CDR2 SASEGT. The CDR3 loop reads CATGQGGQPQHF. The CDR3 DNA is TGTGCCACAGGACAGGGCGGCCAGCCCCAGCATTTT.

The chain is built from TRBV13 and TRBJ2-1, with 8 bases that match TRBD2. The V and J ends lost 4 bases and 13 bases, in that order; junction bases with no gene match: 6. Per the germline V gene, CDR1 is PRHDT and CDR2 is FYEKMQ (reference sequence). This CDR3 is 12 amino acids long. The CDR3 region is CASSSPGGEQFF. The CDR3 nucleotides read TGTGCCAGCAGCTCTCCGGGAGGGGAACAGTTCTTC.

The V gene is TRBV19, the J gene TRBJ2-1, with D perhaps TRBD1 or TRBD2 (6 bases each). The CDR3 extends over 15 amino acids. Germline V gene sequence: CDR1 LNHDA, CDR2 SQIVND (reference sequence). Deletions cut 3 bases from V and 2 bases from J, with 11 bases between. As DNA, the CDR3 is TGTGCCAGTAGTATCTGGGGGGCCACCTACAATGAGCAGTTCTTC. Its protein is CASSIWGATYNEQFF.

The genes are TRBV5-6 and TRBJ2-7, with D perhaps matching TRBD2 (5 bases). CDR3 length equals 16 residues. Germline V CDR1 and CDR2: SGHDT, YYEEEE. V was pared by 0 bases and J by 4 bases, with 17 bases between. The CDR3 loop is CASSLGPSLGDYEQYF. In DNA form, the CDR3 reads TGTGCCAGCAGCTTGGGGCCTTCTTTGGGAGATTACGAGCAGTACTTC.

The chain is built from TRBV2 and TRBJ2-2, with 7 bases that match TRBD2. The germline V gene encodes CDR1 SNHLY and CDR2 FYNNEI. The V segment lost 3 bases and the J segment 4 bases; nucleotides outside the gene matches: 11. The CDR3 sequence is 17 residues long. The CDR3 DNA sequence: TGTGCCAGCAGTGACCTGCTGGGGGGGATAGGCACCGGGGAGCTGTTTTTT. Encoded protein: CASSDLLGGIGTGELFF.

The chain couples TRBV27 to TRBJ2-7, with unresolved D. The CDR3 contains 16 residues. Per germline, CDR1 MNHEY and CDR2 SMNVEV (reference sequence). Trimming shortened V by 6 bases and J by 1 base, and 19 bases separated the two germline ends. As DNA, the CDR3 is TGTGCCAGCAGCCCGGGCCGGTTTGCGGATTCCTACGAGCAGTACTTC. Translated: CASSPGRFADSYEQYF.

This clone came up a few times. The chain couples TRBV28 to TRBJ1-1; D uncertain. V was clipped by 10 bases and J by 5 bases, with 20 bases between them. In germline, CDR1 is MDHEN, CDR2 SYDVKM. There are 14 residues in the CDR3. CDR3 sequence reads: CAISPWDPKTEAFF. In nucleotides, the CDR3 is TGTGCCATCAGCCCCTGGGATCCCAAAACTGAAGCTTTCTTT.

The chain recombines TRBV11-2 with TRBJ2-5, with D tentatively TRBD2 (5 bases). Trimming shortened V by 0 bases and J by 4 bases, and 15 bases separated the two germline ends. Germline CDR1 is SGHAT and CDR2 is FQNNGV. The CDR3 sequence is 16 residues long. Here the CDR3 reads CASSLDLTGSAETQYF. CDR3 coding DNA: TGTGCCAGCAGCTTAGATCTGACTGGGAGCGCAGAGACCCAGTACTTC.

This clone was seen a handful of times. The rearrangement joins TRBV6-5 to TRBJ2-1, with a tentative D call TRBD1 (5 bases). Germline assignment: CDR1 MNHEY and CDR2 SVGAGI. Trimming removed 3 bases from V and 7 bases from J, with 16 bases in between. This CDR3 comprises 15 residues. The CDR3 coding sequence is TGTGCCAGCAGTTATGGGGCGGTGGGGCCTAATGAGCAGTTCTTC. Protein sequence: CASSYGAVGPNEQFF.